This T cell receptor beta chain was captured in a study of cytomegalovirus exposure and HLA in healthy donors. Study-wide findings and caveats: Analyzed later, association rates of TCRs varied across HLA loci, with DRB1 most and HLA-C fewest. In a later analysis, HLA-associated beta chains showed higher expansion and lower generation probabilities than comparable chains.

The primer mix had 60 Vbeta and 13 Jbeta primers. Sequencing was performed with immunoSEQ multiplex PCR; in TCRdb, only in-frame clones are kept and a portion is missing. This listing includes approximately 70,000 clones. Note on this clone: Its antigen remains unidentified.

CDR3 length: 14 amino acids. The V end lost 3 bases, the J end lost 5 bases, and 13 bases lay between the germline ends. CDR1 and CDR2 (germline): SGHTA, FQGNSA. Material for sequencing was PBMCs. The chain joins TRBV7-2 to TRBJ1-2; D unclear. This clonotype was sampled from a woman in her thirties or forties in good health and CMV-seropositive. CDR3 sequence reads: CASSFDISYYGYTF. The CDR3 DNA reads as TGTGCCAGCAGCTTCGACATATCTTATTATGGCTACACCTTC.